This entry is about one T cell receptor (beta chain). Its antigen is as yet unknown. Stated time point: week 11, during vaccination. Doses comprised 300 ug of mutant IDH1 20-mer peptide each, plus topical imiquimod. The data belong to a study of a mutant IDH1 vaccine in newly diagnosed glioma. Study-wide context: Each patient was administered eight vaccinations, scheduled in weeks 1, 3, 5, 7, 11, 15, 19 and 23. Vaccine administration was initiated 4-6 weeks following radiotherapy alone, or with temozolomide cycles. Sex distribution of treated patients was about 62% male and roughly 38% female; mean age was around 40 years. Overall study results and limits: Immune responses induced by vaccination arose in roughly 95% of the patients.

The assay was immunoSEQ multiplex PCR, and TCRdb's table has in-frame clones only and misses some. The sample holds 30,000 to 40,000 clones, around 84% seen once. Specimen: PBMCs, collected from a glioma patient whose treatment included an IDH1 peptide vaccine. The sequence came from a man aged 35 to 55 with glioma.

CDR3 residues: CASSAGTGAYNEQFF. The CDR3 nucleotides are TGTGCCAGCAGTGCTGGGACAGGGGCATACAATGAGCAGTTCTTC. The chain couples TRBV25-1 to TRBJ2-1, with 10 bases aligning to TRBD1. Germline V gene sequence: CDR1 MGHDK, CDR2 SYGVNS. The CDR3 is made up of 15 amino acids. Trimming removed 4 bases from V and 4 bases from J; junction bases left unmatched: 4.